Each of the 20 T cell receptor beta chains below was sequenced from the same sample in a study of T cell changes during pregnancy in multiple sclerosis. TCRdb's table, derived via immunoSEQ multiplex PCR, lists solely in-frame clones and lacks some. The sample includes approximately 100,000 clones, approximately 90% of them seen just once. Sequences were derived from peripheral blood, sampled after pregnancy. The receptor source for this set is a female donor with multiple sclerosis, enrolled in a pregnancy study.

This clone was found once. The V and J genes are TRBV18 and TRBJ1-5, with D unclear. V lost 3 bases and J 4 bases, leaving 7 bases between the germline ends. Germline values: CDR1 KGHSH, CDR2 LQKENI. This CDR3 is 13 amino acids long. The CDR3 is CASSPQNNQPQHF. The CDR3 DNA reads TGTGCCAGCTCACCGCAGAATAATCAGCCCCAGCATTTT.

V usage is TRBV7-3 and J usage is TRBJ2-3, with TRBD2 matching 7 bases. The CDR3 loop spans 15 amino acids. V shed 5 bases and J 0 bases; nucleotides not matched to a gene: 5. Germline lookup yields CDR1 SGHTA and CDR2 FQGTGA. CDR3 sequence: CASSQGLVSTDTQYF. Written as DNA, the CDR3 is TGTGCCAGCAGCCAAGGACTAGTTAGCACAGATACGCAGTATTTT.

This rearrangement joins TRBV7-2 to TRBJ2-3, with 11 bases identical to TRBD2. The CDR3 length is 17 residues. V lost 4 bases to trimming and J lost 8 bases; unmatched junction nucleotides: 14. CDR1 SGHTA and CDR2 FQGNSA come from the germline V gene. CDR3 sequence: CASSSPGLADPRATQYF. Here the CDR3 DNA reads TGTGCCAGCAGCTCCCCGGGACTAGCGGACCCGCGGGCTACGCAGTATTTT. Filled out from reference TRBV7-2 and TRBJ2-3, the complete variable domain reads GAGVSQSPSNKVTEKGKDVELRCDPISGHTALYWYRQSLGQGLEFLIYFQGNSAPDKSGLPSDRFSAERTGGSVSTLTIQRTQQEDSAVYLCASSSPGLADPRATQYFGPGTRLTVL.

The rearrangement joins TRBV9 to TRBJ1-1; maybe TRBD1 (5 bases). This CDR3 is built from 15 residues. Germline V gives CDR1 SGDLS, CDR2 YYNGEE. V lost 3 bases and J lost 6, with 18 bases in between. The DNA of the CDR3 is TGTGCCAGCAGCGGCGGGACCCTGGGGCCCCCTGAAGCTTTCTTT. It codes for CASSGGTLGPPEAFF.

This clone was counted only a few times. CDR3 amino acids: CASGLGAGGRQETQYF. The CDR3 DNA reads as TGTGCTAGTGGTTTAGGAGCGGGGGGCCGGCAAGAGACCCAGTACTTC. The V gene is TRBV12-5, the J gene TRBJ2-5; TRBD2 agrees at 9 bases. V gave up 3 bases and J gave up 2 bases; unmatched junction bases: 7. Germline-derived CDR1 and CDR2 are LGHNT and FRNRAP. This CDR3 region has 16 residues.

DNA for the CDR3: TGTGCCAGCAGCTCGACAGGTCATCGAACTGAAGCTTTCTTT. This translates into CASSSTGHRTEAFF. The chain has TRBV5-4 and TRBJ1-1; a weak D match, TRBD1 (6 bases). The V gene lost 3 bases and the J gene lost 5 bases, with 14 bases spanning the gap. Germline V gives CDR1 SGHNT, CDR2 YYREEE (reference sequence). The CDR3 has 14 residues. The full variable domain, in which reference TRBV5-4 and TRBJ1-1 provide the parts outside the CDR3, is ETGVTQSPTHLIKTRGQQVTLRCSSQSGHNTVSWYQQALGQGPQFIFQYYREEENGRGNFPPRFSGLQFPNYSSELNVNALELDDSALYLCASSSTGHRTEAFFGQGTRLTVV.

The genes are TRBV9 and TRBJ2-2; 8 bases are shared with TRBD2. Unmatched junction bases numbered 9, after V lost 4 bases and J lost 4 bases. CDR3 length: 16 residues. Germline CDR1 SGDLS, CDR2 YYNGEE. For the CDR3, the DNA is TGTGCCAGCAGCCTCAGTCCGGGGGGGGGCACCGGGGAGCTGTTTTTT. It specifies CASSLSPGGGTGELFF.

The CDR3 sequence: CASSETFRWQYF. The CDR3 nucleotides are TGTGCCAGCAGTGAAACTTTCAGGTGGCAGTACTTC. The chain has TRBV6-1 and TRBJ2-7; D is undetermined. This CDR3 has 12 amino acids. V lost 2 bases and J lost 9, with 11 bases in between. CDR1 is MNHNS and CDR2 is SASEGT in the germline V gene.

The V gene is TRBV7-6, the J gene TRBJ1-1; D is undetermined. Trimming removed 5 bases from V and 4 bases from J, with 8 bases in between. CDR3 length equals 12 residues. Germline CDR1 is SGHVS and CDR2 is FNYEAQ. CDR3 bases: TGTGCCAGCAGCCCGGGTTCCACTGAAGCTTTCTTT. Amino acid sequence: CASSPGSTEAFF.

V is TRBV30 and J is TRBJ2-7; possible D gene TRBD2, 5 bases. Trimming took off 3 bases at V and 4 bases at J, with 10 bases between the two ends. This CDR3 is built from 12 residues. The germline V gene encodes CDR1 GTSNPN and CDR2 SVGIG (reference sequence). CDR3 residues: CAWRRPGYEQYF. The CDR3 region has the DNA TGTGCCTGGAGACGACCGGGGTACGAGCAGTACTTC. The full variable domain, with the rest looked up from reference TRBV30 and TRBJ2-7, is SQTIHQWPATLVQPVGSPLSLECTVEGTSNPNLYWYRQAAGRGLQLLFYSVGIGQISSEVPQNLSASRPQDRQFILSSKKLLLSDSGFYLCAWRRPGYEQYFGPGTRLTVT.

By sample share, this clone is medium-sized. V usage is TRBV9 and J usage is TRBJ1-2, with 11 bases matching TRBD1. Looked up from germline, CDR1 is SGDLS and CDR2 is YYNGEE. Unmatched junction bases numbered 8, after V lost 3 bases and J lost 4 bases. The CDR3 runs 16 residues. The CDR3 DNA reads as TGTGCCAGCAGCGACGATCGGGACAGGGGGTCCTATGGCTACACCTTC. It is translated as CASSDDRDRGSYGYTF.

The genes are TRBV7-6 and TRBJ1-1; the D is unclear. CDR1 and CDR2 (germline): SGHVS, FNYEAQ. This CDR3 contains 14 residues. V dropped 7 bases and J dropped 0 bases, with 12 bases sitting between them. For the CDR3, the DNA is TGTGCCAGCACCCCCTTTGAGTTGAACACTGAAGCTTTCTTT. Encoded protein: CASTPFELNTEAFF.

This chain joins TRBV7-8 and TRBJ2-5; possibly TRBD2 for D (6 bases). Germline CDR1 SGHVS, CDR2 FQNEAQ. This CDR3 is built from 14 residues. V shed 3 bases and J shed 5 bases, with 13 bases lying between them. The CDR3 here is CASSFSGGDETQYF. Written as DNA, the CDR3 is TGTGCCAGCAGCTTTTCCGGGGGAGATGAGACCCAGTACTTC.

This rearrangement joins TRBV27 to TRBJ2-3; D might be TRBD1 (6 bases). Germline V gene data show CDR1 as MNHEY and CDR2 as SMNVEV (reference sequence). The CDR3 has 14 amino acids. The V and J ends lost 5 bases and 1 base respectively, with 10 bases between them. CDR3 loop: CASSTGFGTDTQYF. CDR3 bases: TGTGCCAGCAGTACAGGGTTCGGCACAGATACGCAGTATTTT.

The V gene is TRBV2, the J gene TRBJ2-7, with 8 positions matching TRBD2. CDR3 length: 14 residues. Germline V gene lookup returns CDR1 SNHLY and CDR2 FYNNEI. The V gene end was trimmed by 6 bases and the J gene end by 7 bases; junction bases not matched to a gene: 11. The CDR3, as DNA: TGTGCCAGCAGATTTTCGGGGGGGGCAGGTGAGCAGTACTTC. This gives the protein CASRFSGGAGEQYF. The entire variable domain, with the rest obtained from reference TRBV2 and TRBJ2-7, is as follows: EPEVTQTPSHQVTQMGQEVILRCVPISNHLYFYWYRQILGQKVEFLVSFYNNEISEKSEIFDDQFSVERPDGSNFTLKIRSTKLEDSAMYFCASRFSGGAGEQYFGPGTRLTVT.

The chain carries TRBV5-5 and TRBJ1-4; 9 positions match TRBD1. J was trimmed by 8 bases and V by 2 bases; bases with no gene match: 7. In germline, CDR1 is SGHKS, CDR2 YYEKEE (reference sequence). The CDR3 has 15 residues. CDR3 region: CASSFLATGGEKLFF. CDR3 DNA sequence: TGTGCCAGCAGCTTTTTAGCGACAGGGGGAGAAAAACTGTTTTTT. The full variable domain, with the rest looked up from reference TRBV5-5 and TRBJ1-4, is DAGVTQSPTHLIKTRGQQVTLRCSPISGHKSVSWYQQVLGQGPQFIFQYYEKEERGRGNFPDRFSARQFPNYSSELNVNALLLGDSALYLCASSFLATGGEKLFFGSGTQLSVL.

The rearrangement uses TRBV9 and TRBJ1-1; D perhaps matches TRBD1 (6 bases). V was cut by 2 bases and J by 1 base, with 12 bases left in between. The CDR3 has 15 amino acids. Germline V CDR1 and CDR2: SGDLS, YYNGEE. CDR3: CASSVTGNGNTEAFF. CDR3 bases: TGTGCCAGCAGCGTCACAGGGAATGGGAACACTGAAGCTTTCTTT.

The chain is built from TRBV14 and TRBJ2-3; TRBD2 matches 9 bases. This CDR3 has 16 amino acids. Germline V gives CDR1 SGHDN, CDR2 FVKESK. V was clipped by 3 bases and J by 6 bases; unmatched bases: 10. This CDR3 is CASSHFSGGPMDTQYF. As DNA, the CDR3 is TGTGCCAGCAGCCACTTCAGCGGGGGGCCTATGGATACGCAGTATTTT.

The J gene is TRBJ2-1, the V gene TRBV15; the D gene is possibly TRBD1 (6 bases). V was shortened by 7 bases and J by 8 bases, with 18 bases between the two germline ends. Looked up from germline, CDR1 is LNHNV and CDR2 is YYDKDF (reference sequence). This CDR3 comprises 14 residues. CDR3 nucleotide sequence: TGTGCCACCACCTGGACAGTTCAGAGCGATGAGCAGTTCTTC. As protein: CATTWTVQSDEQFF. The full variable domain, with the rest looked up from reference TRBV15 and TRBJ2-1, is DAMVIQNPRYQVTQFGKPVTLSCSQTLNHNVMYWYQQKSSQAPKLLFHYYDKDFNNEADTPDNFQSRRPNTSFCFLDIRSPGLGDTAMYLCATTWTVQSDEQFFGPGTRLTVL.

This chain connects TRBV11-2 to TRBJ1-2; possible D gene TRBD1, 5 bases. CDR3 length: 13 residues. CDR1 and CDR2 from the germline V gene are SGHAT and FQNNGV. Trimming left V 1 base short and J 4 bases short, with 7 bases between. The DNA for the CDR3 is TGTGCCAGCAGCTTAGGGGGCGGCTATGGCTACACCTTC. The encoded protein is CASSLGGGYGYTF. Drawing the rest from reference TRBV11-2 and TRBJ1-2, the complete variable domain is EAGVAQSPRYKIIEKRQSVAFWCNPISGHATLYWYQQILGQGPKLLIQFQNNGVVDDSQLPKDRFSAERLKGVDSTLKIQPAKLEDSAVYLCASSLGGGYGYTFGSGTRLTVV.